Each of the 11 T cell receptor beta chains below was sequenced from the same sample in a study of T cells in Graves' hyperthyroidism and ophthalmopathy. Amplification of TCR beta CDR3 regions was performed using RNA transcripts as template. HTBI primers were used for first-round RT-PCR of the TCR CDR3. TCRdb called the multiplex PCR reads again in MiXCR, with one record for every CDR3 protein. The data contain approximately 420,000 distinct CDR3 sequences, roughly 13% of them seen just once; the ten biggest clones take up approximately 5.3%. What was sequenced was blood. The receptors derive from a woman aged 18-29 years with Graves' hyperthyroidism.

This clonotype was observed many times. The chain couples TRBV12-3 or TRBV12-4 to TRBJ1-3; tentatively, D is TRBD1 (6 bases). The CDR3 has 15 amino acids. V gave up 5 bases and J gave up 0 bases, with 11 bases separating them. The CDR3 bases are TGTGCCAGCAGTCACCCGGGGGCCTCTGGAAACACCATATATTTT. Protein product: CASSHPGASGNTIYF.

This clonotype came up a few times. The gene calls are TRBV27 and TRBJ1-4; 8 bases align to TRBD1. CDR1 and CDR2 (germline): MNHEY, SMNVEV (reference sequence). This CDR3 spans 15 amino acids. The V segment lost 8 bases and the J segment 7 bases; nucleotides outside the gene matches: 12. In nucleotides, the CDR3 is TGTGCCAGCGGATCTCCAGGGGGCGCAGGTGAAAAACTGTTTTTT. Translating gives CASGSPGGAGEKLFF.

This clonotype has a count of ten or more. The V call is TRBV5-1, the J call TRBJ1-2; possibly TRBD1 for D (6 bases). Per germline, CDR1 SGHRS and CDR2 YFSETQ. Trimming pared 4 bases from V and 3 bases from J, leaving 19 bases between. CDR3 length: 16 residues. Written as DNA, the CDR3 is TGCGCCAGCAGCGAGACAGGACTTCCTCTAGACTATGGCTACACCTTC. Translating gives CASSETGLPLDYGYTF. Combining the CDR3 with reference TRBV5-1 and TRBJ1-2 gives the whole variable domain KAGVTQTPRYLIKTRGQQVTLSCSPISGHRSVSWYQQTPGQGLQFLFEYFSETQRNKGNFPGRFSGRQFSNSRSEMNVSTLELGDSALYLCASSETGLPLDYGYTFGSGTRLTVV.

This clonotype has a count of ten or more. The chain uses TRBV3-1 and TRBJ2-7; 11 positions match TRBD2. The CDR3 runs 14 residues. J lost 6 bases, V lost 1 base, and 2 bases had no gene match. Per germline, CDR1 LGHDT and CDR2 YNNKEL (reference sequence). CDR3 sequence: CASSQATSGIEQYF. The CDR3 bases are TGTGCCAGCAGCCAAGCGACTAGCGGGATCGAGCAGTACTTC.

In this sample, this clonotype turned up many times. V usage is TRBV12-3 or TRBV12-4 and J usage is TRBJ2-7; D perhaps matches TRBD2 (6 bases). This CDR3 has 15 amino acids. Trimming cost V 3 bases and J 4 bases, with 16 bases left between them. The CDR3 sequence is CASSFSGERLYEQYF. In DNA, the CDR3 is TGTGCCAGCAGTTTTTCGGGAGAAAGGTTGTACGAGCAGTACTTC.

The rearrangement uses TRBV30 and TRBJ2-1; either TRBD1 or TRBD2 may supply D (5 bases each). The CDR3 runs 13 residues. Germline lookup yields CDR1 GTSNPN and CDR2 SVGIG (reference sequence). V was cut by 3 bases and J by 5 bases, with 11 bases left in between. The CDR3, as DNA: TGTGCCTGGAGGGGGGACGGGGACAATGAGCAGTTCTTC. As protein: CAWRGDGDNEQFF.

This clonotype was detected many times. This chain joins TRBV28 and TRBJ1-2; TRBD1 matches at 9 bases. CDR3 length: 14 residues. The V gene's germline CDR1 is MDHEN and CDR2 SYDVKM. J gave up 3 bases and V 10 bases, and 9 bases lay outside the gene matches. Here the CDR3 reads CAIGKQGADYGYTF. The CDR3 nucleotides are TGTGCCATCGGTAAACAGGGGGCTGACTATGGCTACACCTTC.

This clonotype was recorded at least ten times. The rearrangement uses TRBV20-1 and TRBJ2-7; D is undetermined. The germline CDR1 and CDR2 sequences are DFQATT and SNEGSKA (reference sequence). Deletions cut 3 bases from V and 4 bases from J, with 13 bases between. This CDR3 is 13 amino acids long. The CDR3 nucleotides are TGCAGTGCTAGCGGGCTCCCCCCATACGAGCAGTACTTC. Protein: CSASGLPPYEQYF.

This clonotype has a handful of counts. The chain uses TRBV7-9 and TRBJ2-2, with 7 bases identical to TRBD1. The CDR3 is 15 residues long. Germline lookup yields CDR1 SEHNR and CDR2 FQNEAQ (reference sequence). V lost 6 bases to trimming and J lost 2 bases; unmatched junction nucleotides: 6. CDR3 sequence (DNA): TGTGCCAGCAGACCCCGGGACAGAAACACCGGGGAGCTGTTTTTT. Protein sequence: CASRPRDRNTGELFF.

This clonotype was seen many times. The chain has TRBV2 and TRBJ1-1; D gene uncertain. The CDR3 has 15 residues. Trimming removed 3 bases from V and 0 bases from J, with 11 bases in between. Germline CDR1 is SNHLY and CDR2 is FYNNEI. This chain's CDR3 is CASSEATHLNTEAFF. The DNA of the CDR3 is TGTGCCAGCAGTGAGGCAACACACCTGAACACTGAAGCTTTCTTT.

This clonotype showed up just a few times. The CDR3 protein is CSAGGTGTNEKLFF. As DNA, the CDR3 is TGCAGTGCCGGAGGGACAGGGACTAATGAAAAACTGTTTTTT. V gene TRBV20-1 combines with J gene TRBJ1-4; TRBD1 matches at 9 bases. The CDR3 is 14 amino acids. Germline assignment: CDR1 DFQATT and CDR2 SNEGSKA (reference sequence). Germline trimming cut 6 bases from V and 2 bases from J; bases unmatched to any gene: 4.